These T cell receptor beta chains were read from a single sample in a study of T-cell reconstitution after alpha-beta-depleted transplantation in children. Each CDR3 protein gets one entry after TCRdb re-called the PCR reads with MiXCR. The sample has about 350,000 distinct CDR3 sequences, 13% seen once; the top ten hold around 4%. The sample here was PBMCs, taken from the stem cell graft. The receptor set was obtained from a human donor who donated a stem cell graft to a child with Fanconi anemia. Each CDR3 is given without its conserved first and last residue. A D gene is named only where the DNA matches it firmly. Expanded clones get a size class; other rows say once, few or many, or leave the size out.

v_gene	len	abundance	j_gene	d_gene	CDR3aa
TRBV7-6	12	few	TRBJ1-1	-	ASSEGREGTEAF
TRBV5-1	12	few	TRBJ2-1	-	ASSWYRGGNEQF
TRBV29-1	12	-	TRBJ2-2	TRBD1	SVNRGQNTGELF
TRBV3-1	12	many	TRBJ2-2	TRBD1	AIRTGDGTGELF
TRBV28	12	-	TRBJ2-5	-	ASSSRGRHETQY
TRBV12-3/TRBV12-4	10	few	TRBJ1-2	-	ASSIQGRGYT
TRBV5-1	14	few	TRBJ2-5	-	ASSSSDGTWGETQY
TRBV5-1	13	-	TRBJ2-5	-	ASSVGTSRGETQY
TRBV3-1	14	-	TRBJ2-2	TRBD1	ASSPGTGLFTGELF
TRBV4-2	13	many	TRBJ1-2	TRBD1	ASSQGGQGGYGYT
TRBV9	13	-	TRBJ2-4	-	ASSVGDSMGNIQY
TRBV27	10	few	TRBJ2-3	-	ASSTGTDTQY
TRBV6-1	12	-	TRBJ2-1	-	ASKTEGPRHEQF
TRBV20-1	10	few	TRBJ1-1	-	SARETRTEAF
TRBV5-5	12	-	TRBJ2-3	-	ASSLLPGSDTQY
TRBV12-3/TRBV12-4	13	few	TRBJ2-6	-	ASSLGKSGANVLT
TRBV7-9	12	few	TRBJ1-1	TRBD1	ASSLQGAHTEAF
TRBV5-6	12	-	TRBJ2-3	TRBD2	ASSRGEGTDTQY
TRBV20-1	9	many	TRBJ1-1	-	SAPLDTEAF
TRBV7-6	14	many	TRBJ2-3	TRBD2	ASSLSGGARADTQY
TRBV3-1	12	few	TRBJ2-5	-	ASSQVLGGETQY
TRBV7-6	19	many	TRBJ2-2	TRBD1	ASSLVVMGQGQLGNTGELF
TRBV20-1	11	-	TRBJ2-1	TRBD1	SAWDSSYNEQF
TRBV14	14	once	TRBJ2-1	-	ASSQGVSGLYNEQF
TRBV29-1	11	-	TRBJ1-1	TRBD1	SAANTGVGEAF
TRBV5-1	13	many	TRBJ2-7	TRBD1	ASSLSGTGSYEQY
TRBV7-8	15	few	TRBJ1-1	TRBD1	ASSLAPGQGVVIEAF
TRBV18	10	-	TRBJ2-1	-	ASFRPGVEQF
TRBV9	10	many	TRBJ2-3	-	ASSVDTDTQY
TRBV4-3	12	many	TRBJ1-1	-	ASSRLSMNTEAF
TRBV29-1	12	many	TRBJ2-3	-	SAGRQVGTDTQY
TRBV20-1	11	-	TRBJ2-3	-	SADYRSTYTQY
TRBV30	16	-	TRBJ1-6	TRBD1	AWTPRGRGLDYNSPLH
TRBV7-3	15	-	TRBJ2-3	TRBD2	ASSDHTGLAGGGTQY
TRBV27	13	-	TRBJ2-7	TRBD1	ASRLGQGAFYEQY
TRBV7-9	10	-	TRBJ1-2	-	ASSAGAGGYT
TRBV5-5	12	-	TRBJ1-1	-	ASSLAPDYTEAF
TRBV9	13	-	TRBJ2-2	-	ASSVAGTNTGELF
TRBV2	17	-	TRBJ2-7	TRBD1	ASSEDLGQGSLSADEQY
TRBV28	12	few	TRBJ1-4	-	ASSPQLGVEKLF
TRBV9	13	-	TRBJ2-5	-	ASSVGGQNQETQY